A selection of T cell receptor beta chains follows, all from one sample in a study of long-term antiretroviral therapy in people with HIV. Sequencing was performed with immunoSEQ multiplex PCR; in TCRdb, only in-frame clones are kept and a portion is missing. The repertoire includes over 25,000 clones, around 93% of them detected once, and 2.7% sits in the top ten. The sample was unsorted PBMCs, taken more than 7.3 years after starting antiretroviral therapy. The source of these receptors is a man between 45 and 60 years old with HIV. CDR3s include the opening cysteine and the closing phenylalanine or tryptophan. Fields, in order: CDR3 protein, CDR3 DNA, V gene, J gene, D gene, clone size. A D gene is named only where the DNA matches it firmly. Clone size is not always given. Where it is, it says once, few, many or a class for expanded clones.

CAWTPLDLPNEQFF	TGTGCCTGGACCCCTTTGGACCTCCCCAATGAGCAGTTCTTC	TRBV30	TRBJ2-1	-	-
CASSDGGSYGYTF	TGTGCCAGCAGTGATGGAGGCTCCTATGGCTACACCTTC	TRBV2	TRBJ1-2	-	-
CASKSGLAVTDTQYF	TGTGCCAGCAAGTCCGGACTAGCGGTCACAGATACGCAGTATTTT	TRBV9	TRBJ2-3	TRBD2	-
CASSCSTDYGYTF	TGTGCCAGCAGCTGTTCGACAGATTATGGCTACACCTTC	TRBV21-1	TRBJ1-2	-	-
CASSDPRGEQYF	TGCGCCAGCAGTGACCCTAGGGGCGAGCAGTACTTC	TRBV10-1	TRBJ2-7	-	-
CASSPSQSGNTQYF	TGCGCCAGCAGCCCCTCCCAGTCCGGGAATACGCAGTATTTT	TRBV5-1	TRBJ2-3	-	-
CASRGGGAKNIQYF	TGTGCCAGCAGAGGAGGGGGCGCCAAAAACATTCAGTACTTC	TRBV6-1	TRBJ2-4	-	-
CASSLTREPADTQYF	TGTGCCAGCAGCTTAACACGAGAACCCGCAGATACGCAGTATTTT	TRBV5-4	TRBJ2-3	-	-
CASSYTPARAGELFF	TGTGCCAGCAGTTATACGCCCGCAAGGGCGGGGGAGCTGTTTTTT	TRBV11-2	TRBJ2-2	-	-
CSVAESGAPNTEAFF	TGCAGCGTTGCGGAATCAGGGGCTCCGAACACTGAAGCTTTCTTT	TRBV29-1	TRBJ1-1	-	-
CASSLARFYEQYF	TGTGCCAGCAGCTTAGCGCGTTTCTACGAGCAGTACTTC	TRBV7-2	TRBJ2-7	-	once
CRINGYETPLHF	TGCAGGATCAATGGGTATGAGACACCCCTCCACTTT	TRBV29-1	TRBJ1-6	-	-
CASSFLQGNYGYTF	TGTGCCAGCAGTTTTCTCCAGGGAAACTATGGCTACACCTTC	TRBV6-5	TRBJ1-2	-	-
CASSYSKVLVTDTQYF	TGTGCCAGCAGTTACTCGAAAGTCCTGGTGACAGATACGCAGTATTTT	TRBV6-5	TRBJ2-3	-	-
CASSYSGGPTPQYF	TGTGCCAGCAGTTACTCGGGGGGGCCAACCCCGCAGTATTTT	TRBV6-5	TRBJ2-3	-	once
CASSLGQGAYNEQFF	TGTGCCAGCAGTCTCGGACAGGGGGCCTACAATGAGCAGTTCTTC	TRBV27	TRBJ2-1	TRBD1	-
CASSPGTGENTEAFF	TGTGCCAGCTCACCCGGGACAGGGGAAAACACTGAAGCTTTCTTT	TRBV18	TRBJ1-1	TRBD1	-
CASSESGQGRYGYTF	TGTGCCAGCAGTGAATCTGGACAGGGACGCTATGGCTACACCTTC	TRBV25-1	TRBJ1-2	TRBD1	-
CASSLHSDTQYF	TGTGCCAGCAGCTTACACTCAGATACGCAGTATTTT	TRBV11-2	TRBJ2-3	-	-
CASSPLTGELFF	TGCGCCAGCAGCCCCCTTACCGGGGAGCTGTTTTTT	TRBV5-8	TRBJ2-2	-	-
CASSPKAGGLTDTQYF	TGTGCCAGCTCACCGAAAGCGGGGGGCCTCACAGATACGCAGTATTTT	TRBV18	TRBJ2-3	TRBD2	-
CASSLRQGNEKLFF	TGTGCCAGCAGCTTAAGGCAGGGGAATGAAAAACTGTTTTTT	TRBV5-6	TRBJ1-4	-	-
CASSFSGTGGDGYTF	TGTGCCAGCAGCTTTTCCGGGACAGGGGGTGATGGCTACACCTTC	TRBV7-2	TRBJ1-2	TRBD1	-
CASSPGLAATYEQYF	TGTGCCAGCAGCCCAGGACTAGCGGCAACCTACGAGCAGTACTTC	TRBV7-8	TRBJ2-7	TRBD2	-
CASSEIQAANYGYTF	TGTGCCAGCAGTGAAATCCAGGCAGCTAACTATGGCTACACCTTC	TRBV6-1	TRBJ1-2	-	-
CSGVRADTQYF	TGCAGTGGAGTGAGGGCAGATACGCAGTATTTT	TRBV20-1	TRBJ2-3	-	-
CASSLEVSTEAFF	TGCGCCAGCAGCTTGGAAGTGAGTACTGAAGCTTTCTTT	TRBV5-1	TRBJ1-1	-	-
CASSPDPPSSYEQYF	TGTGCCAGCAGTCCTGACCCTCCAAGCTCCTACGAGCAGTACTTC	TRBV6-6	TRBJ2-7	-	-
CASSLDGGIYNEQFF	TGCGCCAGCAGCTTGGATGGGGGGATCTACAATGAGCAGTTCTTC	TRBV5-1	TRBJ2-1	-	-
CASSTYYPFGTGNRRDPGNTIYF	TGTGCCAGTAGCACATATTACCCTTTTGGGACAGGGAACAGAAGGGACCCTGGAAACACCATATATTTT	TRBV19	TRBJ1-3	TRBD1	-
CASSYPGQGRSPLHF	TGTGCCAGCAGTTACCCGGGACAGGGTAGGTCACCCCTCCACTTT	TRBV28	TRBJ1-6	TRBD1	-
CASSVSSGARTDTQYF	TGTGCCAGCAGTGTGTCTAGCGGGGCCCGCACAGATACGCAGTATTTT	TRBV6-1	TRBJ2-3	TRBD2	-
CASSSPGTGLTSISYEQYF	TGTGCCAGCAGCTCCCCCGGGACAGGGCTAACTTCGATCTCCTACGAGCAGTACTTC	TRBV7-2	TRBJ2-7	TRBD1	-
CASSLEVAGDQETQYF	TGCGCCAGCAGCTTGGAGGTAGCGGGGGATCAAGAGACCCAGTACTTC	TRBV5-1	TRBJ2-5	TRBD2	-
CAISEGQDYNEQFF	TGTGCCATCAGTGAGGGACAGGACTACAATGAGCAGTTCTTC	TRBV10-3	TRBJ2-1	TRBD1	-
CAWAGSVYNSPLHF	TGTGCCTGGGCCGGCTCGGTGTATAATTCACCCCTCCACTTT	TRBV30	TRBJ1-6	-	-
CASSTSDPGGGQPQHF	TGTGCCAGTAGTACCTCGGACCCGGGAGGGGGTCAGCCCCAGCATTTT	TRBV19	TRBJ1-5	-	-
CASSYSRGTDTQYF	TGTGCCAGCAGCTACTCGAGGGGGACAGATACGCAGTATTTT	TRBV11-2	TRBJ2-3	-	-
CASSYFGDPSDTQYF	TGCGCCAGCAGCTACTTTGGGGACCCGTCAGATACGCAGTATTTT	TRBV5-1	TRBJ2-3	-	-
CASSEGTGIYEQYF	TGTGCCAGCAGCGAGGGAACAGGGATCTACGAGCAGTACTTC	TRBV9	TRBJ2-7	-	-
CASSFSSGANVLTF	TGTGCCAGCTCCTTCTCCTCTGGGGCCAACGTCCTGACTTTC	TRBV7-6	TRBJ2-6	-	-
CASSYQGLNQPQHF	TGTGCCAGCAGTTACCAGGGGCTCAATCAGCCCCAGCATTTT	TRBV27	TRBJ1-5	-	-
CASSRGGRGSYEQYF	TGTGCCAGCAGCCGTGGGGGGCGGGGTTCCTACGAGCAGTACTTC	TRBV9	TRBJ2-7	-	-